These T cell receptor beta chains were read from a single sample in a study of cytomegalovirus exposure and HLA in healthy donors. Profiling relied on immunoSEQ multiplex PCR, and the TCRdb table lists in-frame clones only, not all of them. The sample carries about 130,000 clones, approximately 85% recorded once. Material for sequencing was PBMCs. The receptors were gathered from a woman in her 30s in good health and CMV-seropositive. CDR3s include the opening cysteine and the closing phenylalanine or tryptophan. The D gene is left open where the match is weak. Not every row has a clone size; where given, it reads once, few, many or a size class.

>TRBJ1-1|NA|TRBV9|NA
CASSRTEGTEAFF
TGTGCCAGCTCCAGGACGGAGGGCACTGAAGCTTTCTTT
>TRBJ2-5|NA|TRBV2|NA
CASSEAQETQYF
TGTGCCAGCAGTGAAGCACAGGAGACCCAGTACTTC
>TRBJ2-1|NA|TRBV9|NA
CASSEAGTNNEQFF
TGTGCCAGCAGCGAGGCAGGAACCAACAATGAGCAGTTCTTC
>TRBJ2-3|TRBD2|TRBV5-1|NA
CASSFGPSGRGSTDTQYF
TGCGCCAGCAGCTTCGGCCCTAGCGGGAGAGGGAGCACAGATACGCAGTATTTT
>TRBJ2-7|NA|TRBV4-1|NA
CASREGAEQYF
TGCGCCAGCAGAGAAGGGGCCGAGCAGTACTTC
>TRBJ1-5|NA|TRBV4-1|NA
CASSQGAVGNQPQHF
TGCGCCAGCAGCCAAGGGGCTGTTGGCAATCAGCCCCAGCATTTT
>TRBJ2-5|TRBD1|TRBV5-1|NA
CASSSITGTGGETQYF
TGCGCCAGCAGCTCTATCACCGGGACAGGGGGGGAGACCCAGTACTTC
>TRBJ1-1|NA|TRBV2|NA
CASSLLRGDTEAFF
TGTGCCAGCAGCCTTCTCCGGGGTGATACTGAAGCTTTCTTT
>TRBJ2-2|TRBD2|TRBV5-1|NA
CASSLAAGVSTGELFF
TGCGCCAGCAGCTTGGCAGCGGGAGTTTCCACCGGGGAGCTGTTTTTT
>TRBJ1-1|NA|TRBV5-1|NA
CASSLISRDTEAFF
TGCGCCAGCAGCTTAATCAGCCGGGACACTGAAGCTTTCTTT
>TRBJ1-1|NA|TRBV28|NA
CASKTGLNTEAFF
TGTGCCAGCAAAACAGGCCTGAACACTGAAGCTTTCTTT
>TRBJ2-7|NA|TRBV5-4|NA
CASSSTYEQYF
TGTGCCAGCAGCTCCACCTACGAGCAGTACTTC
>TRBJ1-3|NA|TRBV2|NA
CASSNPTGHSGNTIYF
TGCGCCAGCAGTAACCCGACAGGTCACTCTGGAAACACCATATATTTT
>TRBJ1-1|NA|TRBV5-1|NA
CASSSQGGTEAFF
TGCGCCAGCAGCTCACAGGGTGGCACTGAAGCTTTCTTT
>TRBJ1-1|NA|TRBV6-1|NA
CASTPGGSGNAFF
TGTGCCAGCACCCCGGGGGGCTCGGGGAATGCTTTCTTT
>TRBJ2-7|TRBD2|TRBV6-1|few
CASTGGGRALYEQYF
TGTGCCAGCACTGGGGGCGGGAGGGCCCTTTACGAGCAGTACTTC
>TRBJ2-7|NA|TRBV2|NA
CASSDPWEHSYEQYF
TGTGCCAGCAGCGACCCCTGGGAGCACTCCTACGAGCAGTACTTC
>TRBJ2-7|TRBD1|TRBV28|NA
CASSRTGLRGYEQYF
TGTGCCAGCAGCCGGACAGGTCTGAGGGGGTACGAGCAGTACTTC
>TRBJ2-1|TRBD2|TRBV9|NA
CASSSAGGWNEQFF
TGTGCCAGCAGCTCAGCGGGAGGATGGAATGAGCAGTTCTTC
>TRBJ1-3|NA|TRBV5-1|NA
CASSLEAGGNTIYF
TGCGCCAGCAGCTTGGAGGCAGGGGGAAACACCATATATTTT
>TRBJ2-5|NA|TRBV18|NA
CASSPGSGSAQETQYF
TGTGCCAGCTCACCAGGGAGCGGAAGCGCCCAAGAGACCCAGTACTTC
>TRBJ1-1|NA|TRBV20-1|NA
CRCINTEAFF
TGCAGATGTATAAACACTGAAGCTTTCTTT
>TRBJ1-2|TRBD1|TRBV7-6|NA
CASSLAGGTGYTF
TGTGCCAGCAGCTTAGCAGGGGGCACGGGCTACACCTTC
>TRBJ2-7|NA|TRBV14|NA
CASSQGHSLPYEQYF
TGTGCCAGCAGCCAAGGACACAGCCTTCCCTACGAGCAGTACTTC
>TRBJ2-7|NA|TRBV4-1|NA
CASSQDGLGSYEQYF
TGCGCCAGCAGCCAAGATGGGCTGGGTTCCTACGAGCAGTACTTC
>TRBJ2-2|TRBD1|TRBV27|NA
CASSLWGELGQGRNTGELFF
TGTGCCAGCAGTTTATGGGGGGAGCTTGGACAGGGGCGTAACACCGGGGAGCTGTTTTTT
>TRBJ1-2|TRBD1|TRBV4-1|NA
CASSHPDRDWDGYTF
TGCGCCAGCAGCCACCCGGACAGGGACTGGGATGGCTACACCTTC
>TRBJ2-5|TRBD1|TRBV5-1|NA
CASSRGQIQETQYF
TGCGCCAGCAGCAGGGGACAGATCCAAGAGACCCAGTACTTC
>TRBJ2-2|NA|TRBV6-6|few
CASSLTNTGELFF
TGTGCCAGCAGTTTGACTAACACCGGGGAGCTGTTTTTT
>TRBJ1-2|TRBD1|TRBV5-6|few
CASSFDRGGYTF
TGTGCCAGCAGCTTCGACAGGGGTGGCTACACCTTC
>TRBJ2-3|NA|TRBV18|NA
CASSPGEPTDTQYF
TGTGCCAGCTCACCAGGAGAACCCACAGATACGCAGTATTTT
>TRBJ1-6|NA|TRBV5-6|NA
CASSLDGNLHF
TGTGCCAGCAGCTTGGACGGGAACCTCCACTTT
>TRBJ1-5|NA|TRBV5-6|NA
CASSLMEGQPQHF
TGTGCCAGCAGCTTGATGGAGGGGCAGCCCCAGCATTTT
>TRBJ1-5|NA|TRBV28|NA
CASSLFWAGEGNQPQHF
TGTGCCAGCAGTTTATTCTGGGCGGGAGAGGGCAATCAGCCCCAGCATTTT
>TRBJ2-7|NA|TRBV2|NA
CASRAPSYEQYF
TGTGCCAGCAGGGCACCGTCCTACGAGCAGTACTTC
>TRBJ1-2|TRBD1|TRBV2|NA
CASSGQGGGYTF
TGTGCCAGCAGTGGACAGGGGGGTGGCTACACCTTC
>TRBJ2-7|TRBD1|TRBV7-9|NA
CASSRRQGDHEQYF
TGTGCCAGCAGCCGACGACAGGGGGACCACGAGCAGTACTTC
>TRBJ1-5|NA|TRBV2|few
CASSEPTYSNQPQHF
TGTGCCAGCAGTGAACCCACCTATAGCAATCAGCCCCAGCATTTT
>TRBJ1-2|NA|TRBV11-2|NA
CASSFSHNYGYTF
TGTGCCAGCAGCTTCAGTCATAACTATGGCTACACCTTC
>TRBJ1-4|NA|TRBV30|NA
CAWSVGGNVFF
TGTGCCTGGAGTGTCGGGGGGAATGTGTTTTTT
>TRBJ1-6|TRBD1|TRBV2|NA
CASVRQGNNSPLHF
TGTGCCAGCGTCAGACAGGGGAATAATTCACCCCTCCACTTT
>TRBJ1-6|NA|TRBV27|NA
CASSPYFQTGENNSPLHF
TGTGCCAGCAGTCCCTACTTCCAGACAGGCGAGAATAATTCACCCCTCCACTTT
>TRBJ1-2|TRBD1|TRBV2|NA
CASKDDRGDYGYTF
TGTGCCAGCAAAGACGACAGGGGCGACTATGGCTACACCTTC
>TRBJ1-1|NA|TRBV10-3|few
CAISEPSLNTEAFF
TGTGCCATCAGTGAGCCTTCTTTGAACACTGAAGCTTTCTTT
>TRBJ2-5|TRBD2|TRBV2|NA
CASARGGRQETQYF
TGTGCCAGCGCCCGCGGCGGGAGACAAGAGACCCAGTACTTC